The T cell receptor (beta chain) described here comes from a study of a mutant IDH1 vaccine in newly diagnosed glioma. Assay: immunoSEQ multiplex PCR; the TCRdb copy retains only in-frame clones and omits some. Among about 50,000 clones listed, approximately 80% were seen once. Germline CDR1 is SEHNR and CDR2 is FQNEAQ (reference sequence). Trimming shortened V by 1 base and J by 5 bases, and 15 bases separated the two germline ends. This CDR3 spans 15 amino acids. Time point described: week 47, end of study. In the vaccine, a single dose held 300 ug of the mutant IDH1 20-mer peptide, along with topical imiquimod. Worth noting for this clone: Its target is unknown.

The gene calls are TRBV7-9 and TRBJ2-7; a weak D match, TRBD1 (5 bases). The sequencing here drew on PBMCs, taken from a glioma patient whose treatment included an IDH1 peptide vaccine. This sequence was found in a woman between 40 and 55 years old with glioma. Some clones in this sample may be carry-over from other donors' samples. For the CDR3, the DNA is TGTGCCAGCAGCTTAGTAAGGGCAGGGAAGGACGAGCAGTACTTC. Protein sequence: CASSLVRAGKDEQYF.